This entry lists 30 T cell receptor beta chains sequenced from one sample in a study of CD8 T cells in Susac syndrome. A quantity of roughly 0.5 to 1 ug RNA underwent reverse transcription using random hexamers. MiXCR, applied by TCRdb to the immunoSEQ multiplex PCR reads, yields one record per CDR3 protein. Of around 69,000 distinct CDR3 sequences listed, under 95% are singletons. The sequenced material came from CD8+ T cells from PBMCs. All receptors derive from a human donor with Susac syndrome.

The chain carries TRBV28 and TRBJ2-7, with 9 bases identical to TRBD1. Germline V gene data show CDR1 as MDHEN and CDR2 as SYDVKM. The CDR3 sequence is 15 residues long. V lost 6 bases and J lost 3; bases outside the gene matches: 9. CDR3 sequence reads: CASSPPDRGFYEQYF. The CDR3 bases are TGTGCCAGCAGCCCGCCGGACAGGGGTTTCTACGAGCAGTACTTC.

The chain recombines TRBV20-1 with TRBJ1-2; D is undetermined. Trimming removed 3 bases at V and 3 bases at J, with 14 bases between. CDR3 length: 14 residues. Germline CDR1 reads DFQATT; CDR2 reads SNEGSKA (reference sequence). DNA for the CDR3: TGCAGTGCTAGGGTTCGAGGGCCCTACTATGGCTACACCTTC. Translation: CSARVRGPYYGYTF.

This chain connects TRBV7-9 to TRBJ1-5; no reliable D call. CDR1 and CDR2 (germline): SEHNR, FQNEAQ (reference sequence). Trimming removed 2 bases from V and 3 bases from J, with 8 bases in between. The CDR3 has 14 amino acids. The CDR3 here is CASSLNGNNQPQHF. DNA for the CDR3: TGTGCCAGCAGCTTAAACGGCAACAATCAGCCCCAGCATTTT.

The chain employs TRBV19 and TRBJ1-1, with D maybe TRBD1 (5 bases). The CDR3 is made up of 14 amino acids. Germline assignment: CDR1 LNHDA and CDR2 SQIVND (reference sequence). The V gene lost 4 bases and the J gene lost 3 bases, with 12 bases spanning the gap. The CDR3 loop is CASSRDGYYTEAFF. The CDR3, as DNA: TGTGCCAGTAGTAGGGACGGTTACTACACTGAAGCTTTCTTT.

The rearrangement joins TRBV27 to TRBJ1-1; 9 nucleotides agree with TRBD1. The ends lost 5 bases at V and 5 bases at J; junction bases unmatched: 6. The CDR3 loop spans 14 amino acids. The germline gives CDR1 MNHEY, CDR2 SMNVEV (reference sequence). For the CDR3, the DNA is TGTGCCAGCAGTCCCGGGACAGGGTTTACTGAAGCTTTCTTT. Protein product: CASSPGTGFTEAFF.

The chain employs TRBV7-2 and TRBJ2-2, with D uncertain. The CDR3 is 12 residues long. Trimming shortened V by 5 bases and J by 1 base, and 2 bases separated the two germline ends. The germline V gene has CDR1 SGHTA and CDR2 FQGNSA. For the CDR3, the DNA is TGTGCCAGCAGCCGGAACACCGGGGAGCTGTTTTTT. This gives the protein CASSRNTGELFF.

CDR3 residues: CASSRGTSTDTQYF. DNA of the CDR3: TGTGCCAGCAGTCGGGGCACGAGCACAGATACGCAGTATTTT. The rearrangement links TRBV6-2 or TRBV6-3 to TRBJ2-3, with D possibly being TRBD1 or TRBD2 (5 bases each). Looked up from germline, CDR1 is MNHEY and CDR2 is SVGEGT. The CDR3 contains 14 residues. With 5 bases removed from V and 0 bases from J, the gap between germline ends came to 9 bases.

The rearrangement links TRBV5-1 to TRBJ1-2; 7 bases agree with TRBD1. V dropped 4 bases and J dropped 5; count of bases not matched to a gene: 8. CDR3 length equals 14 residues. Per germline, CDR1 SGHRS and CDR2 YFSETQ. The CDR3 sequence: CASSLPGTEYGYTF. CDR3 nucleotide sequence: TGCGCCAGCAGCCTCCCCGGGACAGAGTATGGCTACACCTTC.

The V and J genes are TRBV7-8 and TRBJ2-7; D not resolved. CDR1 and CDR2 (germline): SGHVS, FQNEAQ. V was pared by 4 bases and J by 1 base, with 11 bases between. CDR3 size: 14 residues. The chain's CDR3 is CASSYSTLSYEQYF. CDR3 bases: TGTGCCAGCAGCTATTCCACCTTATCCTACGAGCAGTACTTC. The full variable domain, in which reference TRBV7-8 and TRBJ2-7 provide the parts outside the CDR3, is GAGVSQSPRYKVAKRGQDVALRCDPISGHVSLFWYQQALGQGPEFLTYFQNEAQLDKSGLPSDRFFAERPEGSVSTLKIQRTQQEDSAVYLCASSYSTLSYEQYFGPGTRLTVT.

This chain uses TRBV7-2 with TRBJ1-3, with a possible D match to TRBD1 (5 bases). V lost 3 bases and J 2 bases, leaving 17 bases between the germline ends. This CDR3 has 17 amino acids. CDR1 and CDR2 (germline): SGHTA, FQGNSA. Here the CDR3 reads CASSFFTGGTTGNTIYF. The CDR3, as DNA: TGTGCCAGCAGCTTTTTCACCGGGGGAACAACTGGAAACACCATATATTTT.

The chain combines TRBV19 with TRBJ1-1; D possibly corresponds to TRBD1 (6 bases). V was cut by 1 base and J by 1 base, with 13 bases left in between. Germline CDR1 is LNHDA and CDR2 is SQIVND (reference sequence). The CDR3 length is 16 residues. CDR3 sequence (DNA): TGTGCCAGTAGTATAGGCCTACAGGGCCCGAACACTGAAGCTTTCTTT. It encodes CASSIGLQGPNTEAFF.

V usage is TRBV7-2 and J usage is TRBJ1-2; D gene unclear. The length of the CDR3 is 12 residues. The germline gives CDR1 SGHTA, CDR2 FQGNSA. Trimming took off 3 bases at V and 8 bases at J, with 10 bases between the two ends. The DNA of the CDR3 is TGTGCCAGCAGCTTCTTGGAGGGAGGCTACACCTTC. It encodes CASSFLEGGYTF. The variable domain in full, with the rest retrieved from reference TRBV7-2 and TRBJ1-2, is GAGVSQSPSNKVTEKGKDVELRCDPISGHTALYWYRQSLGQGLEFLIYFQGNSAPDKSGLPSDRFSAERTGGSVSTLTIQRTQQEDSAVYLCASSFLEGGYTFGSGTRLTVV.

The V and J genes are TRBV12-2 and TRBJ1-1. TRBV12-2 is termed a pseudogene. This CDR3 region has 13 residues. The CDR3 nucleotides read TGTGCAAGTCGCCCTAGGGGAAACACTGAAGCTTTCTTT. This gives the protein CASRPRGNTEAFF.

The CDR3 is CAISDSGSNNEQFF. Written as DNA, the CDR3 is TGTGCCATCAGTGACTCCGGTTCCAACAATGAGCAGTTCTTC. This rearrangement joins TRBV10-3 to TRBJ2-1, with unresolved D. Germline V lookup: CDR1 ENHRY, CDR2 SYGVKD. Trimming took 3 bases from V and 5 from J, leaving 11 bases between them. The CDR3 length is 14 residues.

The chain is built from TRBV4-1 and TRBJ1-2; no clear D. CDR1 MGHRA and CDR2 YSYEKL come from the germline V gene. Trimming stripped 3 bases from V and 7 bases from J, with 24 bases between. The CDR3 is 17 residues long. The CDR3 DNA reads as TGCGCCAGCAGCCAGCCCCAAAGAGGGTCATGGGCTTCTGGCTACACCTTC. This gives the protein CASSQPQRGSWASGYTF.

The chain uses TRBV20-1 and TRBJ1-2; a possible D gene is TRBD1 (5 bases). The CDR3 runs 12 residues. Germline CDR1 and CDR2: DFQATT and SNEGSKA (reference sequence). V was cut by 6 bases and J by 8 bases, with 16 bases left in between. CDR3 sequence reads: CSADSSLGGYTF. For the CDR3, the DNA is TGCAGTGCCGACAGTTCCTTGGGGGGCTACACCTTC.

The chain links TRBV7-8 to TRBJ2-5, with 9 nucleotides matching TRBD2. V was clipped by 5 bases and J by 3 bases; unmatched bases: 10. The CDR3 is 16 amino acids. The germline V gene has CDR1 SGHVS and CDR2 FQNEAQ. The CDR3 coding sequence is TGTGCCAGCAGCCCTAGCGTGGCTAGCGGGAAAGAGACCCAGTACTTC. This encodes CASSPSVASGKETQYF.

Points on this clonotype: Relative to the germline gene, one junction end is altered; a read error may explain this. V usage is TRBV15 and J usage is TRBJ2-7; D might be TRBD1 or TRBD2, each matching 6 bases. The CDR3 runs to 14 residues. CDR1 and CDR2 from the germline V gene are LNHNV and YYDKDF (reference sequence). The CDR3, as DNA: TGTGCCACCAGCAGAGATGGGGGACTCGGACAGAGGGCCTTC. This sequence encodes CATSRDGGLGQRAF. Supplemented by reference TRBV15 and TRBJ2-7, the full variable domain reads DAMVIQNPRYQVTQFGKPVTLSCSQTLNHNVMYWYQQKSSQAPKLLFHYYDKDFNNEADTPDNFQSRRPNTSFCFLDIRSPGLGDTAMYLCATSRDGGLGQRAFGPGTRLTVT.

This chain connects TRBV7-2 to TRBJ2-3, with D maybe TRBD2 (7 bases). Trimming pared 1 base from V and 7 bases from J, leaving 15 bases between. This CDR3 has 15 residues. The V gene's germline CDR1 is SGHTA and CDR2 FQGNSA. The CDR3 region is CASSLGGRAGHTQYF. The CDR3 coding sequence is TGTGCCAGCAGCTTAGGGGGGCGAGCGGGACATACGCAGTATTTT.

The CDR3 sequence is CASSTPGDEQYF. The DNA of the CDR3 is TGTGCCAGTAGTACTCCGGGGGACGAGCAGTACTTC. The J gene is TRBJ2-7, the V gene TRBV19; TRBD2 might be the D (6 bases). This CDR3 contains 12 residues. V lost 4 bases, J lost 5 bases, and 9 bases lay in between. In germline, CDR1 is LNHDA, CDR2 SQIVND (reference sequence).

The chain couples TRBV6-5 to TRBJ2-7; 9 nucleotides align to TRBD2. Germline loops: CDR1 MNHEY, CDR2 SVGAGI. V lost 5 bases to trimming and J lost 4 bases; unmatched junction nucleotides: 9. The CDR3 contains 15 residues. As DNA, the CDR3 is TGTGCCAGCAGTCCTTTTTGGCGGGAGGGATACGAGCAGTACTTC. Protein product: CASSPFWREGYEQYF.

V usage is TRBV20-1 and J usage is TRBJ2-4; 10 nucleotides line up with TRBD1. V shed 2 bases and J 8 bases; nucleotides not matched to a gene: 9. This CDR3 spans 15 amino acids. Looked up from germline, CDR1 is DFQATT and CDR2 is SNEGSKA (reference sequence). CDR3 residues: CSARRDRGWWDIQYF. DNA for the CDR3: TGCAGTGCTAGACGGGACAGGGGCTGGTGGGACATTCAGTACTTC.

The J gene is TRBJ2-1, the V gene TRBV13, with D perhaps being TRBD1 or TRBD2 (6 bases each). CDR3 length equals 11 residues. Germline lookup yields CDR1 PRHDT and CDR2 FYEKMQ (reference sequence). Trimming shortened V by 2 bases and J by 15 bases, and 11 bases separated the two germline ends. The CDR3 DNA is TGTGCCAGCAGCTTATCGGGGGCCTTGTTCTTC. The encoded protein is CASSLSGALFF.

The chain combines TRBV3-1 with TRBJ2-1; TRBD2 aligns across 13 bases. Germline-derived CDR1 and CDR2 are LGHDT and YNNKEL (reference sequence). There are 15 residues in the CDR3. With 1 base clipped from V and 9 bases from J, the junction kept 3 bases outside the gene matches. DNA for the CDR3: TGTGCCAGCAGCCAAGGACTAGCGGGAGGTGGTGAGCAGTTCTTC. Its protein product is CASSQGLAGGGEQFF.

This clonotype was recorded a few times. The V call is TRBV9, the J call TRBJ1-1; 7 bases match TRBD1. Looked up from germline, CDR1 is SGDLS and CDR2 is YYNGEE. The CDR3 totals 13 residues. V gave up 4 bases and J gave up 8 bases; unmatched junction bases: 8. As DNA, the CDR3 is TGTGCCAGCAGCCCCCGGACAGGCTTAGAAGCTTTCTTT. Amino acid sequence: CASSPRTGLEAFF.

The genes are TRBV6-1 and TRBJ1-2, with D possibly being TRBD1 (6 bases). There are 12 residues in the CDR3. V lost 7 bases and J 8 bases, leaving 14 bases between the germline ends. The germline V gene encodes CDR1 MNHNS and CDR2 SASEGT. For the CDR3, the DNA is TGTGCCAGCACACAGGGTACGGTCGGCTACACCTTC. Amino acid sequence: CASTQGTVGYTF.

V and J are TRBV28 and TRBJ2-7; no definite D call. Between the trimmed V and J ends, which lost 4 bases and 3 bases, there was a span of 19 bases. The CDR3 length is 16 residues. CDR1 MDHEN and CDR2 SYDVKM come from the germline V gene. CDR3 nucleotides: TGTGCCAGCAGTTCCCCAAGCCTTGGATTAGGCTACGAGCAGTACTTC. This translates into CASSSPSLGLGYEQYF.

This chain connects TRBV15 to TRBJ2-7; 10 bases match TRBD1. Germline CDR1 and CDR2: LNHNV and YYDKDF (reference sequence). The CDR3 loop spans 15 amino acids. V trimming: 5 bases; J trimming: 4 bases; junction bases outside the gene matches: 8. CDR3 residues: CATSETGGKIYEQYF. The CDR3 DNA follows: TGTGCCACCAGCGAGACAGGGGGCAAAATTTACGAGCAGTACTTC.

The chain joins TRBV18 to TRBJ1-2, with 7 nucleotides matching TRBD1. Germline values: CDR1 KGHSH, CDR2 LQKENI. V gave up 2 bases and J gave up 7 bases; unmatched junction bases: 7. The CDR3 has 14 residues. CDR3 coding DNA: TGTGCCAGCTCACCAGCGGGACAGTTCGGTGGCTACACCTTC. Translation: CASSPAGQFGGYTF.

The chain joins TRBV7-9 to TRBJ2-1, with 7 bases identical to TRBD1. The CDR3 covers 17 residues. Germline assignment: CDR1 SEHNR and CDR2 FQNEAQ (reference sequence). Trimming took 1 base from V and 0 from J; bases not matched to a gene: 6. CDR3 DNA: TGTGCCAGCAGCTTAGTCACCGGGACAGACTCCTACAATGAGCAGTTCTTC. Residues: CASSLVTGTDSYNEQFF. The full variable domain, with the rest looked up from reference TRBV7-9 and TRBJ2-1, is DTGVSQNPRHKITKRGQNVTFRCDPISEHNRLYWYRQTLGQGPEFLTYFQNEAQLEKSRLLSDRFSAERPKGSFSTLEIQRTEQGDSAMYLCASSLVTGTDSYNEQFFGPGTRLTVL.